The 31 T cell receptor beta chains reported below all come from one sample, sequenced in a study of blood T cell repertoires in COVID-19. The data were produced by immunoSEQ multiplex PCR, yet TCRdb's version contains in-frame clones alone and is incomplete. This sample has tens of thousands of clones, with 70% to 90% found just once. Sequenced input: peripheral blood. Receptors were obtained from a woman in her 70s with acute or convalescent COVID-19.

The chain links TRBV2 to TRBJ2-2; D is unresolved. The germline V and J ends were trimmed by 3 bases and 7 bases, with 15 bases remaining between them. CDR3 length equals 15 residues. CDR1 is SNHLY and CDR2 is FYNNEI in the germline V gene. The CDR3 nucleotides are TGTGCCAGCAGTGAGGTGTCACTGGGCGACGGGGAGCTGTTTTTT. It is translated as CASSEVSLGDGELFF. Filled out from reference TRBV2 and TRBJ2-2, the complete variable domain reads EPEVTQTPSHQVTQMGQEVILRCVPISNHLYFYWYRQILGQKVEFLVSFYNNEISEKSEIFDDQFSVERPDGSNFTLKIRSTKLEDSAMYFCASSEVSLGDGELFFGEGSRLTVL.

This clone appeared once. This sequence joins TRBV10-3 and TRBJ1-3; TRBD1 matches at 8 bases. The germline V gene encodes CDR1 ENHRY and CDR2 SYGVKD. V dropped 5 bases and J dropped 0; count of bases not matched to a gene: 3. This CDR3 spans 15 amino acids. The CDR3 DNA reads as TGTGCCATCAGTAGGGACAGGACCTCTGGAAACACCATATATTTT. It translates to CAISRDRTSGNTIYF.

The CDR3 DNA sequence: TGTGCCGGGCGGCAGGGTAGTGAATCCGGGGAGCTGTTTTTT. It yields the protein CAGRQGSESGELFF. V is TRBV7-9 and J is TRBJ2-2; a possible D gene is TRBD1 (5 bases). Between the trimmed V and J ends, which lost 11 bases and 6 bases, there was a span of 19 bases. Germline-derived CDR1 and CDR2 are SEHNR and FQNEAQ (reference sequence). This CDR3 spans 14 amino acids.

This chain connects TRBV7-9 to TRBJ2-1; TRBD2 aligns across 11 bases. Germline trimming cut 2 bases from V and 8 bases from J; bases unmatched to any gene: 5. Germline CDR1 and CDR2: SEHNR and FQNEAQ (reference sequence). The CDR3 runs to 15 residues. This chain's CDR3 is CASSLNSGGAYEQFF. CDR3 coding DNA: TGTGCCAGCAGCTTAAATAGCGGGGGGGCCTATGAGCAGTTCTTC.

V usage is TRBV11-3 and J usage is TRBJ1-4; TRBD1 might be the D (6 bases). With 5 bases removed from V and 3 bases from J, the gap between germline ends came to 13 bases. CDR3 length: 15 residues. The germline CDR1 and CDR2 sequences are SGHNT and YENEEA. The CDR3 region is CASSNTGLSNEKLFF. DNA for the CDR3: TGTGCCAGCAGCAACACAGGGCTGTCTAATGAAAAACTGTTTTTT.

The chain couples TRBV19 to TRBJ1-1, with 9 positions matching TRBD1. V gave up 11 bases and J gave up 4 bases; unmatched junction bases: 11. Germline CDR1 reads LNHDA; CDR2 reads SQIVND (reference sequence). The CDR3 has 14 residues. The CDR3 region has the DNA TGTGCCTGCGCCCTGACAGGGGGTCTCACTGAAGCTTTCTTT. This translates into CACALTGGLTEAFF.

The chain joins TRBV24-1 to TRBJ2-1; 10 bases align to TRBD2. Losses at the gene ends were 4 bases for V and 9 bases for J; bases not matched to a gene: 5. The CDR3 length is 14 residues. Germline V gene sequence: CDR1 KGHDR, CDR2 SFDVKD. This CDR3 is CATSDPSGSGEQFF. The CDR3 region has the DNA TGTGCCACCAGTGACCCTAGCGGGAGTGGTGAGCAGTTCTTC.

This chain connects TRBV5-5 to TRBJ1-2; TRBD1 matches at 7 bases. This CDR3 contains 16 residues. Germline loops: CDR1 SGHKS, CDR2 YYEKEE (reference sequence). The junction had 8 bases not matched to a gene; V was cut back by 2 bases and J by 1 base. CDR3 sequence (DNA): TGTGCCAGCAGCTTCGGCCAGGGGGTCGGTAACTATGGCTACACCTTC. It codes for CASSFGQGVGNYGYTF.

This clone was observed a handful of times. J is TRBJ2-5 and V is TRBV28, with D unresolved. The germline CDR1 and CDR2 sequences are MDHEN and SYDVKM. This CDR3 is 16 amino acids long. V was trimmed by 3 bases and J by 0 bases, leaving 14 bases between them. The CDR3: CASSLPPTEHQETQYF. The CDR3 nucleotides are TGTGCCAGCAGTTTGCCCCCCACTGAACACCAAGAGACCCAGTACTTC.

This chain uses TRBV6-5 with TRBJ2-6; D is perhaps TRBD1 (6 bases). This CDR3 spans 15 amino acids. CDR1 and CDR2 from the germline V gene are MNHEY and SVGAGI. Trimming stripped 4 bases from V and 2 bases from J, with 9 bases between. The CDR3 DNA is TGTGCCAGCAGTTCACAGGGCACTGGGGCCAACGTCCTGACTTTC. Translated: CASSSQGTGANVLTF.

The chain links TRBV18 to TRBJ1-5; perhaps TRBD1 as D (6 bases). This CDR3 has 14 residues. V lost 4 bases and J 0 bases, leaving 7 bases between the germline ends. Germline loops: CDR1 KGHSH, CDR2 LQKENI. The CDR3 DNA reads TGTGCCAGCTCACGACAGGCTAGCAATCAGCCCCAGCATTTT. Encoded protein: CASSRQASNQPQHF.

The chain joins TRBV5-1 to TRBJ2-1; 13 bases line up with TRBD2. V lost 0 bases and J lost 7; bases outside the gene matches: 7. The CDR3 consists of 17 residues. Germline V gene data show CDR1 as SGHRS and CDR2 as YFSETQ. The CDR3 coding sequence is TGCGCCAGCAGCTTGGCCGGTGGACTAGCGGGGGTAAATGAGCAGTTCTTC. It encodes CASSLAGGLAGVNEQFF.

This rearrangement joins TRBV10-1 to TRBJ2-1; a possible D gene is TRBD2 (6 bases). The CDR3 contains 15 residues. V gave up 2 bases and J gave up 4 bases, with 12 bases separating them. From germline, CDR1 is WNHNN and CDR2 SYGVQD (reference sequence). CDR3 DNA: TGCGCCAGCAGTGAGCCGGGAGCCGGTTACAATGAGCAGTTCTTC. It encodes CASSEPGAGYNEQFF.

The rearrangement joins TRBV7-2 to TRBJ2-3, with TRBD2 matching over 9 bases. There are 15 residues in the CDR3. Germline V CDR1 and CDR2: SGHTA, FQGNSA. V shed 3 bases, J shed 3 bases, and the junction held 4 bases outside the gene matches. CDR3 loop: CASSFSGSITDTQYF. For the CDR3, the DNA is TGTGCCAGCAGCTTTAGCGGGAGCATAACAGATACGCAGTATTTT.

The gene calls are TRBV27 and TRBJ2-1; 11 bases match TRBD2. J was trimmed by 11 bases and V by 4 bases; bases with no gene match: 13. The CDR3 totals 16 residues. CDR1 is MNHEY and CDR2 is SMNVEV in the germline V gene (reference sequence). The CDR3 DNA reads TGTGCCAGCAGTTCTCTAGCGGGAGGCTCTACAATGAAGCAGTTCTTC. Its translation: CASSSLAGGSTMKQFF.

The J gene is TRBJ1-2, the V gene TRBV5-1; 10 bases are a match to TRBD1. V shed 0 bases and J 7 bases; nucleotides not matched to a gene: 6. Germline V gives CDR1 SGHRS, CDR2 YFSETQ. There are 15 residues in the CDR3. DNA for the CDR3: TGCGCCAGCAGCTTGGACGGACAGGGGGAACGTGGCTACACCTTC. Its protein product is CASSLDGQGERGYTF.

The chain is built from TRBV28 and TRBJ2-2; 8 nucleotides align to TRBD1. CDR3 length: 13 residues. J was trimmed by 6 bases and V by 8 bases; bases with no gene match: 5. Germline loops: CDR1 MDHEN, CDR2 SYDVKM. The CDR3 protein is CASGQGFAGELFF. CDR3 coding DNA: TGTGCCAGCGGACAGGGCTTTGCCGGGGAGCTGTTTTTT.

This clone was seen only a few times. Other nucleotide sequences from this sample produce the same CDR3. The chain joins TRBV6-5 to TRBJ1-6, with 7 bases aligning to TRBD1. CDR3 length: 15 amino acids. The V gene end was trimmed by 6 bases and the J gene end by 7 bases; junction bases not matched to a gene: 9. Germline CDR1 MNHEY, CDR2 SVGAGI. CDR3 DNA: TGTGCCAGCAGCCTCGGGACAGTTGGGAATTCACCCCTCCACTTT. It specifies CASSLGTVGNSPLHF.

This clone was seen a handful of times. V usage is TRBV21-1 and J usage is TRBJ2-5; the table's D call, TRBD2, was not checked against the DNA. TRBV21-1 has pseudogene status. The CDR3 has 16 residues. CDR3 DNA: TGTGCCAGCAGCAAAACGTCGCTTACCTATCAAGAGACCCAGTACTTC. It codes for CASSKTSLTYQETQYF.

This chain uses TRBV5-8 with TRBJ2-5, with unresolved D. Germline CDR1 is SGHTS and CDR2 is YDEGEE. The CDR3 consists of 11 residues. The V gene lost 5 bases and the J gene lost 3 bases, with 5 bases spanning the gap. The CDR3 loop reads CASRLEETQYF. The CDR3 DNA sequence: TGTGCCAGCAGATTAGAAGAGACCCAGTACTTC.

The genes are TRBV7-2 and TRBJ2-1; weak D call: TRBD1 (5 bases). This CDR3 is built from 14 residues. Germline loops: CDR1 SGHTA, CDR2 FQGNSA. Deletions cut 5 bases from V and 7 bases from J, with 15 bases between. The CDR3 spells CASSLYSGRNEQFF. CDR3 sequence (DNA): TGTGCCAGCAGCCTCTACTCAGGGCGGAATGAGCAGTTCTTC.

The CDR3 DNA reads TGTGCCAGCAGCGCGAGACAGGGGGAGGGCGGCTATGGCTACACCTTC. Protein product: CASSARQGEGGYGYTF. The chain employs TRBV11-3 and TRBJ1-2; 9 positions agree with TRBD1. The CDR3 sequence is 16 residues long. CDR1 is SGHNT and CDR2 is YENEEA in the germline V gene. V was clipped by 5 bases and J by 4 bases; unmatched bases: 11.

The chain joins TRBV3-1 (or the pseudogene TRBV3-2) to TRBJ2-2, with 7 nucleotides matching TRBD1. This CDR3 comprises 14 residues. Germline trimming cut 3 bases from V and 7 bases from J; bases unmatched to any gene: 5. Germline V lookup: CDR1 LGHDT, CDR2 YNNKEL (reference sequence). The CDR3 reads CASSHTGAGGELFF. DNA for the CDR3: TGTGCCAGCAGCCACACAGGGGCGGGCGGGGAGCTGTTTTTT.

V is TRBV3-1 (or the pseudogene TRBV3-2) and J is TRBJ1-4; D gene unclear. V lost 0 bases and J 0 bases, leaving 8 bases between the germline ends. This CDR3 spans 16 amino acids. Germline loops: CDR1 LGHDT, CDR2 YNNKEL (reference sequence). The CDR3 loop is CASSQEGAATNEKLFF. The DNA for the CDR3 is TGTGCCAGCAGCCAAGAGGGAGCCGCAACTAATGAAAAACTGTTTTTT.

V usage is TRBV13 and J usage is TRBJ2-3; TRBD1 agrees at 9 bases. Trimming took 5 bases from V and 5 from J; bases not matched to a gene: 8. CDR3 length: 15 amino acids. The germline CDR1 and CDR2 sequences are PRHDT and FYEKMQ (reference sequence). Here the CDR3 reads CASSTRDRVGDTQYF. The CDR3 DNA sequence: TGTGCCAGCAGCACCCGGGACAGGGTTGGAGATACGCAGTATTTT.

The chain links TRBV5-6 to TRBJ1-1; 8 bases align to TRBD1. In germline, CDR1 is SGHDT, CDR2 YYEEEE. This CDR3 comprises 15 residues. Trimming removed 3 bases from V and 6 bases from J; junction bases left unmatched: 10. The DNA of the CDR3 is TGTGCCAGCAGCTCCAGGGGGCTGAGTAACGCTGAAGCTTTCTTT. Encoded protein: CASSSRGLSNAEAFF.

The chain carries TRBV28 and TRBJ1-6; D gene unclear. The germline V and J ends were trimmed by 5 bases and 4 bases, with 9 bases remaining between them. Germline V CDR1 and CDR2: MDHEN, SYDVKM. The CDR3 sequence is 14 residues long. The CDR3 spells CASSPSGYNSPLHF. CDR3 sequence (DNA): TGTGCCAGCAGTCCCAGCGGTTATAATTCACCCCTCCACTTT.

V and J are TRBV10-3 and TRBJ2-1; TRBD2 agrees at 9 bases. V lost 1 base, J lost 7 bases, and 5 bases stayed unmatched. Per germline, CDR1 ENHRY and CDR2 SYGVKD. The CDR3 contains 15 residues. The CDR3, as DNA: TGTGCCATCAGTGAGTATGGCGGGAGGGAAAATGAGCAGTTCTTC. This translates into CAISEYGGRENEQFF.

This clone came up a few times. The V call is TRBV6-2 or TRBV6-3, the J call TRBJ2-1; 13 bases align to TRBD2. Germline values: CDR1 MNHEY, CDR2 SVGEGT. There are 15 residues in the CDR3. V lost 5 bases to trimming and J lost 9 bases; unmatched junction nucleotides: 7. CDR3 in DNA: TGTGCCAGCAGTAAGGGGACTAGCGGGATATCTGAGCAGTTCTTC. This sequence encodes CASSKGTSGISEQFF.

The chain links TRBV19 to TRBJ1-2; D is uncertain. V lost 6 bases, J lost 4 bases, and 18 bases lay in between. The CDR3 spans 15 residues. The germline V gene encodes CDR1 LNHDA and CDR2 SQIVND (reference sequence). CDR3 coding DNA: TGTGCCAGTAGCGACCTAAGCGGGGTGCCCTATGGCTACACCTTC. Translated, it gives CASSDLSGVPYGYTF.

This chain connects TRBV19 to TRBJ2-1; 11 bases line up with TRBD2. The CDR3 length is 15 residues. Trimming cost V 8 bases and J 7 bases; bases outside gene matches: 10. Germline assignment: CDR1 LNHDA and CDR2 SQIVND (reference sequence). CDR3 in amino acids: CASQYPGLAGNEQFF. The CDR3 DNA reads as TGTGCCAGTCAGTACCCAGGACTAGCGGGTAATGAGCAGTTCTTC.